This T cell receptor (beta chain) derives from a study of shared clonotypes between healthy human individuals. Investigators spread the genomic DNA of each subset evenly over several immunoSEQ plates. The input for sorted-subset replicate PCRs was around 0.2 ug DNA, around 30,000 T cell genomes. The table came from immunoSEQ multiplex PCR; TCRdb's copy has only in-frame clones and leaves some out. The data hold about 2.1 million clones, with about 92% observed a single time. CD45RO-negative, CCR7-positively selected cells formed the naive CD8 fraction, excluding terminally differentiated effector memory CD45RA+ cells. The sample comprised naive CD8+ T cells from PBMCs. This sequence was found in a young man in good health. Some clones in this sample may be carry-over from other donors' samples.

The CDR3 loop reads CATSREGGSGDTQYF. The CDR3 DNA is TGTGCCACCAGCAGAGAAGGCGGGAGTGGAGATACGCAGTATTTT. The chain links TRBV15 to TRBJ2-3; 7 bases match TRBD2. The CDR3 contains 15 residues. J was trimmed by 5 bases and V by 0 bases; bases with no gene match: 5. The V gene's germline CDR1 is LNHNV and CDR2 YYDKDF (reference sequence).